Presented here are 30 T cell receptor beta chains from one specimen sequenced in a study of blood T cells in healthy people across ages (dated by TCRdb to about 2015). Receptor libraries were prepared by 5' RACE. The instrument was an Illumina HiSeq 2500. A second PCR of roughly 6 to 11 cycles was run with a J-beta primer mix and a sample-barcoded 5' primer. Through fastp at Q25 and MiXCR, TCRdb rebuilt clones from the public reads, retaining in-frame beta chains. Rows with a matching CDR3 protein are joined into one entry that keeps the most common DNA and genes. In all, the sample holds roughly 550,000 distinct CDR3 sequences, and about 25% of those were seen once. The ten largest clonotypes hold roughly 9% of the sample. This same sample was also part of a study on T cells of mothers and their children.

Specimen: blood. The origin of the receptors is a boy aged 5-17 years in good health.

This clonotype has more than one count but fewer than ten. The J gene is TRBJ1-5, the V gene TRBV20-1; tentative D call: TRBD1 (6 bases). Germline CDR1 DFQATT, CDR2 SNEGSKA (reference sequence). This CDR3 has 12 amino acids. The ends were cut back, 5 bases at V and 4 bases at J, with 9 bases in the middle. CDR3 sequence reads: CSAADRNQPQHF. The CDR3 region has the DNA TGCAGTGCTGCTGACAGGAATCAGCCCCAGCATTTT.

With respect to this clonotype: A much larger clone lies one base from this, so it may be a read error. The chain uses TRBV28 and TRBJ2-7; no definite D call. CDR1 MDHEN and CDR2 SYDVKM come from the germline V gene. The CDR3 sequence is 16 residues long. The CDR3 reads CAGSLANFLSVYEQYF. DNA for the CDR3: TGTGCCGGCAGTTTAGCAAATTTTTTATCAGTGTACGAGCAGTACTTC.

The chain combines TRBV7-8 with TRBJ2-1; D possibly matches TRBD1 or TRBD2 (5 bases each). Germline CDR1 is SGHVS and CDR2 is FQNEAQ. V gave up 1 base and J gave up 3 bases, with 13 bases separating them. The CDR3 is 16 amino acids. CDR3: CASSLVGTSVYNEQFF. The CDR3 nucleotides are TGTGCCAGCAGCTTAGTAGGGACGAGCGTCTACAATGAGCAGTTCTTC.

This clonotype was detected only a few times. The V call is TRBV12-3 or TRBV12-4, the J call TRBJ2-1; 12 bases are shared with TRBD1. The CDR3 is 15 amino acids. The V and J ends lost 6 bases and 8 bases, in that order; junction bases with no gene match: 8. The CDR3 DNA reads TGTGCCAGCAGCCCTGGGGGGACAGGGGGCGATGAGCAGTTCTTC. It specifies CASSPGGTGGDEQFF.

CDR3 loop: CATSLGGNLAKNIQYF. CDR3 in DNA: TGTGCCACCAGCCTCGGTGGGAACCTAGCCAAAAACATTCAGTACTTC. This rearrangement joins TRBV15 to TRBJ2-4; unclear D gene. From germline, CDR1 is LNHNV and CDR2 YYDKDF (reference sequence). Trimming took off 5 bases at V and 0 bases at J, with 14 bases between the two ends. The CDR3 extends over 16 amino acids.

There are a few counts of this clonotype. This sequence joins TRBV20-1 and TRBJ2-5; 10 positions match TRBD2. The J call may not be correct, given that the DNA end is closer to TRBJ2-7. Germline V gives CDR1 DFQATT, CDR2 SNEGSKA (reference sequence). The CDR3 contains 18 residues. This CDR3 reads CSSRLSEREGWAPYEQYF. The CDR3 coding sequence is TGCAGTTCACGGTTGAGTGAGCGGGAGGGCTGGGCCCCCTACGAGCAGTACTTC.

This clonotype turned up a few times. This sequence joins TRBV19 and TRBJ2-5; the D is unclear. Germline assignment: CDR1 LNHDA and CDR2 SQIVND (reference sequence). The CDR3 length is 13 residues. V lost 3 bases and J lost 5, with 10 bases in between. The CDR3: CASSIYVDETQYF. Here the CDR3 DNA reads TGTGCCAGTAGTATTTACGTCGACGAGACCCAGTACTTC. The full variable domain, with the rest looked up from reference TRBV19 and TRBJ2-5, is DGGITQSPKYLFRKEGQNVTLSCEQNLNHDAMYWYRQDPGQGLRLIYYSQIVNDFQKGDIAEGYSVSREKKESFPLTVTSAQKNPTAFYLCASSIYVDETQYFGPGTRLLVL.

This clonotype was recorded at least ten times. The chain combines TRBV7-2 with TRBJ2-5, with D possibly matching TRBD2 (6 bases). Germline V gene sequence: CDR1 SGHTA, CDR2 FQGNSA. This CDR3 comprises 13 residues. The V gene lost 4 bases and the J gene lost 4 bases, with 10 bases spanning the gap. This CDR3 reads CASSYGSTETQYF. The CDR3 coding sequence is TGTGCCAGCAGCTACGGGAGTACAGAGACCCAGTACTTC.

This clonotype showed up just a few times. The rearrangement links TRBV2 to TRBJ1-5; D is possibly TRBD1 (5 bases). Germline V gives CDR1 SNHLY, CDR2 FYNNEI. The CDR3 totals 15 residues. V was cut by 6 bases and J by 0 bases, with 12 bases left in between. In DNA, the CDR3 is TGTGCCAGCAGGGGGGACGCCGGTAGCAATCAGCCCCAGCATTTT. Protein product: CASRGDAGSNQPQHF.

This clonotype was counted between two and nine times. Germline and junction disagree at one end, which may indicate a read error. The chain has TRBV20-1 and TRBJ2-7; maybe TRBD2 (5 bases). Germline assignment: CDR1 DFQATT and CDR2 SNEGSKA (reference sequence). The CDR3 sequence is 15 residues long. In DNA form, the CDR3 reads TGCAGTGCCAGAGATGCGGGCTACAGCTCCTACGAGCAGTACTTC. Translated: CSARDAGYSSYEQYF.

The chain has TRBV27 and TRBJ2-7, with D unclear. This CDR3 is 13 amino acids long. Germline V gene lookup returns CDR1 MNHEY and CDR2 SMNVEV (reference sequence). The V end was cut by 8 bases, the J end by 0 bases, with 11 bases between. CDR3 nucleotide sequence: TGTGCCAGCGGCTGGAGAGACTCCTACGAGCAGTACTTC. Translation: CASGWRDSYEQYF.

The gene calls are TRBV28 and TRBJ1-2; D call uncertain. Germline CDR1 is MDHEN and CDR2 is SYDVKM. This CDR3 is 14 amino acids long. The ends were cut back, 6 bases at V and 5 bases at J, with 16 bases in the middle. CDR3 DNA sequence: TGTGCCAGCAGCCGGCCCGCAGGCGTGTATGGCTACACCTTC. It encodes CASSRPAGVYGYTF.

This clonotype was detected a few times. The chain uses TRBV7-2 and TRBJ2-7; 9 bases map to TRBD1. J was trimmed by 3 bases and V by 3 bases; bases with no gene match: 3. Germline-derived CDR1 and CDR2 are SGHTA and FQGNSA. The CDR3 loop spans 14 amino acids. The CDR3: CASSFGQGIYEQYF. The CDR3, as DNA: TGTGCCAGCAGCTTCGGACAGGGGATCTACGAGCAGTACTTC.

The J gene is TRBJ2-5, the V gene TRBV29-1; D may match TRBD1 or TRBD2 (5 bases each). Germline CDR1 is SQVTM and CDR2 is ANQGSEA. CDR3 length equals 16 residues. V lost 0 bases to trimming and J lost 1 base, with 15 bases between them. The chain's CDR3 is CSVEDFNRGLQETQYF. CDR3 in DNA: TGCAGCGTTGAAGATTTCAATCGGGGCCTCCAAGAGACCCAGTACTTC.

V gene TRBV7-9 combines with J gene TRBJ2-5, with 10 bases fitting TRBD2. Germline values: CDR1 SEHNR, CDR2 FQNEAQ (reference sequence). The CDR3 extends over 15 amino acids. The V gene end was trimmed by 6 bases and the J gene end by 4 bases; junction bases not matched to a gene: 8. The CDR3 DNA sequence: TGTGCCAGCAGAAATGGACTAGCGGCGAGAGAGACCCAGTACTTC. Its protein product is CASRNGLAARETQYF. Based on the CDR3 plus reference TRBV7-9 and TRBJ2-5, the full variable domain is DTGVSQNPRHKITKRGQNVTFRCDPISEHNRLYWYRQTLGQGPEFLTYFQNEAQLEKSRLLSDRFSAERPKGSFSTLEIQRTEQGDSAMYLCASRNGLAARETQYFGPGTRLLVL.

In its sample, this clonotype was seen many times. CDR3 bases: TGCAGTGCTGCAACTAGCGGGCAGGTACAAGAGACCCAGTACTTC. Encoded protein: CSAATSGQVQETQYF. This chain connects TRBV20-1 to TRBJ2-5; 9 bases are shared with TRBD2. There are 15 residues in the CDR3. The germline CDR1 and CDR2 sequences are DFQATT and SNEGSKA (reference sequence). With V trimmed by 5 bases and J by 2 bases, 9 bases remained unmatched.

This clonotype was seen ten or more times. J is TRBJ2-5 and V is TRBV29-1; D assignment may be TRBD1 or TRBD2 (5 bases each). Between the trimmed V and J ends, which lost 6 bases and 3 bases, there was a span of 17 bases. Germline assignment: CDR1 SQVTM and CDR2 ANQGSEA. This CDR3 contains 14 residues. The DNA of the CDR3 is TGCAGCGTGGAATTAGGGACCATCGAAGAGACCCAGTACTTC. Amino acid sequence: CSVELGTIEETQYF.

To note about this clonotype: Its ends do not fully match the called genes, so a read error is possible. V usage is TRBV7-7 and J usage is TRBJ2-2; D is unresolved. The germline V gene has CDR1 SSHAT and CDR2 FNYEAQ (reference sequence). This CDR3 is 14 amino acids long. DNA of the CDR3: TGTGCTAGCAGCTTCACAGCAAACACCGGGGAGCTGTTTTTT. Translating gives CASSFTANTGELFF.

The chain combines TRBV7-6 with TRBJ1-5, with a possible D match to TRBD1 (6 bases). Trimming shortened V by 0 bases and J by 4 bases, and 16 bases separated the two germline ends. The CDR3 totals 17 residues. Germline lookup yields CDR1 SGHVS and CDR2 FNYEAQ. The CDR3 reads CASSLAVPGVGNQPQHF. Written as DNA, the CDR3 is TGTGCCAGCAGCTTAGCTGTCCCAGGGGTGGGAAATCAGCCCCAGCATTTT.

Regarding this clonotype: A much larger clone differs by one base, so this may be a read error. The chain links TRBV6-2 or TRBV6-3 to TRBJ1-5; 7 positions agree with TRBD1. This CDR3 spans 13 amino acids. Trimming cost V 5 bases and J 4 bases; bases outside gene matches: 2. Per the germline V gene, CDR1 is MNHEY and CDR2 is SVGEGT. CDR3 residues: CASSGTANQPQHF. The DNA for the CDR3 is TGTGCCAGCAGTGGGACAGCTAATCAGCCCCAGCATTTT.

The chain uses TRBV29-1 and TRBJ1-2; TRBD1 is a possible D gene (5 bases). Germline V gene data show CDR1 as SQVTM and CDR2 as ANQGSEA. CDR3 length: 15 amino acids. V was shortened by 7 bases and J by 0 bases, with 18 bases between the two germline ends. The CDR3 loop reads CSALDSRSTNYGYTF. The CDR3 bases are TGCAGCGCGTTAGACAGCCGATCTACTAACTATGGCTACACCTTC.

This CDR3 reads CASTPAGSRTGELFF. In DNA, the CDR3 is TGTGCCAGCACCCCAGCGGGAAGTAGAACCGGGGAGCTGTTTTTT. The rearrangement links TRBV7-9 to TRBJ2-2, with 7 bases identical to TRBD2. The CDR3 extends over 15 amino acids. Germline V gene sequence: CDR1 SEHNR, CDR2 FQNEAQ (reference sequence). With V trimmed by 7 bases and J by 5 bases, 10 bases remained unmatched.

This clonotype came up a few times. At one boundary the junction diverges from the germline segment, which might be a read error. The chain joins TRBV12-3 or TRBV12-4 to TRBJ2-3; a possible D gene is TRBD2 (7 bases). The CDR3 is made up of 14 amino acids. The CDR3 DNA reads TGTGCCAGCATCCGAAGGGGGGGCACACATACGCAGTATTTT. Translation: CASIRRGGTHTQYF.

The CDR3, as DNA: TGTGCCAGCAGTTTCAGGACTAGCGGGGGGGCCTACGAGCAGTACTTC. Its protein is CASSFRTSGGAYEQYF. The rearrangement joins TRBV28 to TRBJ2-7; 15 positions match TRBD2. J gave up 2 bases and V 3 bases, and 2 bases lay outside the gene matches. The CDR3 spans 16 residues. Germline V gene lookup returns CDR1 MDHEN and CDR2 SYDVKM.

This sequence joins TRBV20-1 and TRBJ2-4; D not resolved. The ends were cut back, 0 bases at V and 0 bases at J, with 15 bases in the middle. The CDR3 covers 17 residues. Germline CDR1 is DFQATT and CDR2 is SNEGSKA (reference sequence). As DNA, the CDR3 is TGCAGTGCTAGAGATTTCCCCCCCCGGCTAGCCAAAAACATTCAGTACTTC. As protein: CSARDFPPRLAKNIQYF.

The V and J genes are TRBV29-1 and TRBJ2-7; 7 nucleotides align to TRBD1. The CDR3 extends over 11 amino acids. Germline V gene sequence: CDR1 SQVTM, CDR2 ANQGSEA. Germline trimming cut 5 bases from V and 9 bases from J; bases unmatched to any gene: 7. CDR3 loop: CSVRTGSTQYF. The CDR3 DNA follows: TGCAGCGTTCGGACAGGATCCACGCAGTACTTC.

There are a few counts of this clonotype. J is TRBJ2-1 and V is TRBV4-1, with D maybe TRBD1 (6 bases). Germline CDR1 reads MGHRA; CDR2 reads YSYEKL. There are 16 residues in the CDR3. Trimming pared 0 bases from V and 9 bases from J, leaving 18 bases between. CDR3 bases: TGCGCCAGCAGCCAAGATTGGAGGCAGGGGTCGTTTGAGCAGTTCTTC. Residues: CASSQDWRQGSFEQFF.

This clonotype has just a few counts. The gene calls are TRBV18 and TRBJ1-3; D possibly corresponds to TRBD1 (6 bases). Between the trimmed V and J ends, which lost 5 bases and 4 bases, there was a span of 12 bases. Germline V gene sequence: CDR1 KGHSH, CDR2 LQKENI. The CDR3 runs 14 residues. The CDR3 region is CASSTGTPGNTIYF. In DNA form, the CDR3 reads TGTGCCAGCTCAACAGGGACCCCCGGAAACACCATATATTTT. Full variable domain (missing parts from reference TRBV18 and TRBJ1-3): NAGVMQNPRHLVRRRGQEARLRCSPMKGHSHVYWYRQLPEEGLKFMVYLQKENIIDESGMPKERFSAEFPKEGPSILRIQQVVRGDSAAYFCASSTGTPGNTIYFGEGSWLTVV.

This clonotype was counted a few times. This chain links TRBV20-1 with TRBJ2-1, with a possible D match to TRBD1 (6 bases). Germline CDR1 DFQATT, CDR2 SNEGSKA (reference sequence). V dropped 3 bases and J dropped 3 bases, with 12 bases sitting between them. The CDR3 has 14 residues. The CDR3 loop reads CSASKGDGYNEQFF. The CDR3 DNA sequence: TGCAGTGCTAGCAAGGGGGACGGCTACAATGAGCAGTTCTTC.

The chain carries TRBV6-7 and TRBJ1-1; D is ambiguous. TRBV6-7 is recorded as an ORF, its role being uncertain. The CDR3 covers 12 residues. The ends were cut back, 2 bases at V and 4 bases at J, with 5 bases in the middle. The CDR3 bases are TGTGCCAGCAGTTACATGCTCACTGAAGCTTTCTTT. This sequence encodes CASSYMLTEAFF.